This TCR beta chain appears in the sequencing data of a study of blood T cell repertoires in COVID-19. The overall study: Acute-phase and convalescent COVID-19 samples originated in the United States, Italy and Spain. T cells, B-cell-depleted T cells, or PBMCs supplied cDNA or gDNA.

Original methodology: Amplification of reference gene primers provided the estimated nucleated cell counts. Some clones are missing from TCRdb's copy, which holds only in-frame ones; the method was immunoSEQ multiplex PCR. V, J and clone size reflect that table, while D and trimming were determined from the DNA. Of roughly 75,000 clones in the sample, about 80% were seen once. J lost 4 bases, V lost 2 bases, and 3 bases had no gene match. CDR3 size: 14 residues. Per the germline V gene, CDR1 is MNHNS and CDR2 is SASEGT. Sequences were obtained from peripheral blood. This TCR came from a man aged 50 to 60 with acute or convalescent COVID-19. This rearrangement joins TRBV6-1 to TRBJ2-3; the match to TRBD2 covers 7 bases. CDR3 loop: CASSEPGGADTQYF. The CDR3 region has the DNA TGTGCCAGCAGTGAACCGGGGGGAGCAGATACGCAGTATTTT.